This T cell receptor (beta chain) is from a study of cytomegalovirus exposure and HLA in healthy donors. Broader study findings: The investigators catalogued 150 to 200 TCR beta chains as cytomegalovirus-associated. HLA alleles were associated with some 16,000 TCR beta sequences in a later analysis at 0.05 false discovery rate.

Primers for the PCR totalled 60 Vbeta and 13 Jbeta. Sequenced by immunoSEQ multiplex PCR; TCRdb stores in-frame clones only, minus some. The repertoire holds about 120,000 clones, with 50% to 65% as singletons. This clone was observed a few times. Its cognate antigen is unknown. The origin of this receptor is a woman aged 40 to 49 in good health and CMV-seropositive. The specimen was PBMCs.

In nucleotides, the CDR3 is TGTGCCAGCAGTTACTCCAGTTTCGATACAGGGAATGAGCAGTTCTTC. Protein: CASSYSSFDTGNEQFF. The J gene is TRBJ2-1, the V gene TRBV6-6; tentative D call: TRBD1 (6 bases). Looked up from germline, CDR1 is MNHNY and CDR2 is SVGAGI (reference sequence). Trimming shortened V by 0 bases and J by 7 bases, and 16 bases separated the two germline ends. The CDR3 is 16 amino acids.